The 18 T cell receptor beta chains presented below share a single source sample, sequenced in a study of regulatory and conventional T cells in RAG deficiency (dated by TCRdb to between 2016 and 2019). Before genomic DNA extraction, conventional CD4+ T cells were isolated from blood as CD25-low CD127-high cells. Library method: the immunoSEQ multiplex PCR assay. The table was pulled from immuneACCESS by TCRdb, which kept in-frame rearrangements only. Such tables lose some clones; where checked, under half of the loss comes from unresolved V genes, and the rest has no known cause. This sample holds approximately 35,000 clones; more than 75% were observed only once. 3% to 4% of the sample is in the top ten clones. These data are also associated with another study on regulatory T cells. Looking at the second paper: The multiplex PCR relied on 52 forward TRBV primers and 13 reverse TRBJ primers, and amplification bias was corrected through assay-based and computational methods.

Specimen: CD4+ effector T cells sorted from blood. The receptors come from a human donor in good health.

This clone was seen more than once but under ten times. The chain recombines TRBV2 with TRBJ1-5; unclear D gene. Deletions cut 1 base from V and 7 bases from J, with 8 bases between. Germline CDR1 is SNHLY and CDR2 is FYNNEI. CDR3 length: 13 residues. The CDR3 DNA follows: TGTGCCAGCAGTGAAGAGGTGAGGCAGCCCCAGCATTTT. Translated, it gives CASSEEVRQPQHF.

This clone was seen more than once but under ten times. The rearrangement joins TRBV28 to TRBJ2-2; D not certain. Germline CDR1 reads MDHEN; CDR2 reads SYDVKM. Trimming stripped 7 bases from V and 2 bases from J, with 5 bases between. The length of the CDR3 is 12 residues. DNA for the CDR3: TGTGCCAGCAACGTCAACACCGGGGAGCTGTTTTTT. Translated: CASNVNTGELFF. Variable domain in full (rest from reference TRBV28 and TRBJ2-2): DVKVTQSSRYLVKRTGEKVFLECVQDMDHENMFWYRQDPGLGLRLIYFSYDVKMKEKGDIPEGYSVSREKKERFSLILESASTNQTSMYLCASNVNTGELFFGEGSRLTVL.

This chain links TRBV5-6 with TRBJ2-2; D is unresolved. V was shortened by 4 bases and J by 6 bases, with 7 bases between the two germline ends. Germline CDR1 reads SGHDT; CDR2 reads YYEEEE. The CDR3 extends over 12 amino acids. Here the CDR3 DNA reads TGTGCCAGCAGCGCGGCCCCCGGGGAGCTGTTTTTT. This sequence encodes CASSAAPGELFF. Based on the CDR3 plus reference TRBV5-6 and TRBJ2-2, the full variable domain is DAGVTQSPTHLIKTRGQQVTLRCSPKSGHDTVSWYQQALGQGPQFIFQYYEEEERQRGNFPDRFSGHQFPNYSSELNVNALLLGDSALYLCASSAAPGELFFGEGSRLTVL.

The rearrangement links TRBV5-4 to TRBJ2-5; 7 positions match TRBD1. The CDR3 is 14 amino acids. Germline CDR1 SGHNT, CDR2 YYREEE (reference sequence). Trimming cost V 5 bases and J 4 bases; bases outside gene matches: 8. The CDR3 spells CASSSGQVGETQYF. In DNA, the CDR3 is TGTGCCAGCAGTTCAGGACAGGTAGGAGAGACCCAGTACTTC.

The J gene is TRBJ1-2, the V gene TRBV27; TRBD1 aligns across 7 bases. Germline values: CDR1 MNHEY, CDR2 SMNVEV (reference sequence). V shed 0 bases and J 4 bases; nucleotides not matched to a gene: 8. The CDR3 spans 16 residues. This CDR3 is CASSLSDGTDFYGYTF. CDR3 DNA: TGTGCCAGCAGTTTATCGGACGGGACAGACTTCTATGGCTACACCTTC.

This chain joins TRBV6-5 and TRBJ1-1, with D perhaps matching TRBD1 (6 bases). Germline CDR1 reads MNHEY; CDR2 reads SVGAGI. This CDR3 spans 10 amino acids. Trimming pared 8 bases from V and 11 bases from J, leaving 12 bases between. The CDR3 DNA sequence: TGTGCCAGCGGGGGGCAGTTGGCTTTCTTT. Translated: CASGGQLAFF.

CDR3 protein: CASSYGTSGTQYF. The CDR3, as DNA: TGCGCCAGCAGCTACGGGACTAGCGGGACCCAGTACTTC. The V and J genes are TRBV5-1 and TRBJ2-5; 11 positions match TRBD2. The CDR3 has 13 amino acids. With V trimmed by 3 bases and J by 7 bases, 2 bases remained unmatched. Germline CDR1 and CDR2: SGHRS and YFSETQ.

This clone was seen only a few times. The gene calls are TRBV7-6 and TRBJ1-6; the match to TRBD1 covers 8 bases. There are 13 residues in the CDR3. CDR1 SGHVS and CDR2 FNYEAQ come from the germline V gene. V gave up 4 bases and J gave up 8 bases; unmatched junction bases: 1. CDR3 in DNA: TGTGCCAGCAGCTCGGACAGGGATTCACCCCTCCACTTT. Translation: CASSSDRDSPLHF.

This clone occurred a few times. Without the conserved terminal phenylalanine or tryptophan, this CDR3 likely stems from a read error. The limits of the CDR3 on the DNA are not certain, so only TCRdb's listed CDR3 is given. The chain joins TRBV20-1 to TRBJ1-1. Germline CDR1 reads DFQATT; CDR2 reads SNEGSKA (reference sequence). The CDR3 region is 10 residues in length, termini included. The CDR3: CSATNREGRL.

The chain employs TRBV7-9 and TRBJ1-2; the match to TRBD1 covers 10 bases. The germline V gene has CDR1 SEHNR and CDR2 FQNEAQ (reference sequence). With V trimmed by 2 bases and J by 4 bases, 7 bases remained unmatched. This CDR3 has 16 residues. CDR3 sequence: CASSLSRQGAAYGYTF. The CDR3 DNA sequence: TGTGCCAGCAGCTTATCAAGACAGGGGGCGGCCTATGGCTACACCTTC.

The sample holds a few counts of this clone. V and J are TRBV28 and TRBJ2-7, with a possible D match to TRBD1 (5 bases). The CDR3 sequence is 12 residues long. Trimming left V 3 bases short and J 9 bases short, with 12 bases between. Germline V lookup: CDR1 MDHEN, CDR2 SYDVKM. The CDR3 DNA is TGTGCCAGCAGTTTCAGGGATCGTGGGCAGTACTTC. Translation: CASSFRDRGQYF.

The chain joins TRBV6-4 to TRBJ1-1, with TRBD1 identical over 9 bases. The CDR3 runs to 14 residues. The V segment lost 6 bases and the J segment 7 bases; nucleotides outside the gene matches: 9. The germline V gene has CDR1 MRHNA and CDR2 SNTAGT. The CDR3, as DNA: TGTGCCAGCAGAGAAACAGGGGGCGTAGGTGAAGCTTTCTTT. Protein sequence: CASRETGGVGEAFF.

This clone appeared a single time. The V gene is TRBV25-1, the J gene TRBJ1-5, with D tentatively TRBD1 (6 bases). Trimming took off 3 bases at V and 8 bases at J, with 14 bases between the two ends. The CDR3 has 14 amino acids. Germline V gene data show CDR1 as MGHDK and CDR2 as SYGVNS. The CDR3 DNA reads as TGTGCCAGCAGTGATTCGGGGGGCTTGAAGCCCCAGCATTTT. Translated, it gives CASSDSGGLKPQHF.

This sequence joins TRBV18 and TRBJ1-3, with D tentatively TRBD1 (6 bases). Trimming left V 2 bases short and J 0 bases short, with 14 bases between. Germline V gene data show CDR1 as KGHSH and CDR2 as LQKENI. The CDR3 spans 17 residues. The CDR3 loop is CASSPMDSRPSGNTIYF. The CDR3 DNA reads as TGTGCCAGCTCACCAATGGACAGCCGACCCTCTGGAAACACCATATATTTT.

CDR3 nucleotide sequence: TGTGCCAGCAGCACCAGAAGCTCCTACGAGCAGTACTTC. Protein sequence: CASSTRSSYEQYF. The chain combines TRBV6-5 with TRBJ2-7; the D is unclear. The CDR3 is made up of 13 amino acids. With 6 bases removed from V and 0 bases from J, the gap between germline ends came to 9 bases. Germline values: CDR1 MNHEY, CDR2 SVGAGI.

The rearrangement joins TRBV29-1 to TRBJ1-5; a possible D gene is TRBD1 (6 bases). Trimming took off 6 bases at V and 3 bases at J, with 12 bases between the two ends. In germline, CDR1 is SQVTM, CDR2 ANQGSEA. The CDR3 totals 13 residues. The CDR3 coding sequence is TGCAGCGTGGCCCAGGGGTTCAATCAGCCCCAGCATTTT. Protein product: CSVAQGFNQPQHF.

This clone was recorded only once. The rearrangement uses TRBV5-1 and TRBJ2-3; no firm D call. From germline, CDR1 is SGHRS and CDR2 YFSETQ. The CDR3 contains 13 residues. The V end was cut by 0 bases, the J end by 4 bases, with 6 bases between. The chain's CDR3 is CASSLVGSDTQYF. The CDR3 coding sequence is TGCGCCAGCAGCTTGGTGGGATCAGATACGCAGTATTTT.

The DNA of the CDR3 is TGTGCCAGTAGTATCATGTCTGGGTCGGAGACCCAGTACTTC. It encodes CASSIMSGSETQYF. J is TRBJ2-5 and V is TRBV19; the D is unclear. Germline CDR1 reads LNHDA; CDR2 reads SQIVND (reference sequence). The CDR3 is 14 amino acids. V was clipped by 3 bases and J by 5 bases, with 13 bases between them.